This record concerns one T cell receptor beta chain sequence. Its antigen is still unknown. The data originate from a study of beta chain features in type 1 diabetes. Study-wide findings and caveats: Among patients with Type 1 diabetes, TCRB CDR3s were moderately but significantly shorter in every one of the four CD4+ subsets. In type 1 diabetes patients, VDJ junctions had fewer insertions; deletions at these junctions were more frequent.

Every isolated RNA sample was fully reverse transcribed, so sequencing captured expressed TCRB transcripts. Repertoires were generated with immunoSEQ multiplex PCR, while TCRdb's copy carries only in-frame clones and drops some. This table holds 95,000 to 150,000 clones, about 16% found once. V was trimmed by 3 bases and J by 7 bases, leaving 6 bases between them. The CDR3 has 11 residues. Germline CDR1 is SNHLY and CDR2 is FYNNEI. This chain uses TRBV2 with TRBJ2-5; D unresolved. Material for sequencing was central memory CD4+ T cells from blood. This TCR was recovered from a young man with type 1 diabetes. The CDR3 DNA is TGTGCCAGCAGTGATTATCGGACCCAGTACTTC. Translating it yields CASSDYRTQYF.